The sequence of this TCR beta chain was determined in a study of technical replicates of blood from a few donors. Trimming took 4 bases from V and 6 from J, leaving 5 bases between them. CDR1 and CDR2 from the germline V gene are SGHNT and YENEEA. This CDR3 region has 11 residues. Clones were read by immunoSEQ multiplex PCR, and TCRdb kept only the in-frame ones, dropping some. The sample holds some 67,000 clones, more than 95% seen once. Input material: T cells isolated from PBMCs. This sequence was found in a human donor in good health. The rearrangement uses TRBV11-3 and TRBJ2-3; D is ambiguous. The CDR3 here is CASSSRDTQYF. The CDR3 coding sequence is TGTGCCAGCAGCTCGAGGGATACGCAGTATTTT. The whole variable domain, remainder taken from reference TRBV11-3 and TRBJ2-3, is EAGVVQSPRYKIIEKKQPVAFWCNPISGHNTLYWYLQNLGQGPELLIRYENEEAVDDSQLPKDRFSAERLKGVDSTLKIQPAELGDSAVYLCASSSRDTQYFGPGTRLTVL.